These T cell receptor beta chains were read from a single sample in a study of cytomegalovirus exposure and HLA in healthy donors. The method was immunoSEQ multiplex PCR; TCRdb's version includes in-frame clones alone and lacks a portion of them. The sample carries approximately 160,000 clones, roughly 76% recorded once. The sample comprised PBMCs. The receptors were gathered from a human donor in good health. The CDR3 runs from the conserved cysteine through the conserved F or W. A D gene is named only where the DNA matches it firmly. Clone size, where shown, is once, few, many, or a class for clones that have expanded.

v_call	clone_size	j_call	d_call	cdr3_aa	cdr3_nt
TRBV7-9	NA	TRBJ1-2	TRBD1	CASSLGDRVYGYTF	TGTGCCAGCAGCTTAGGGGACAGGGTCTATGGCTACACCTTC
TRBV7-2	few	TRBJ1-6	NA	CASSLRWDIQSPLHF	TGTGCCAGCAGCTTACGTTGGGACATCCAGTCACCCCTCCACTTT
TRBV2	NA	TRBJ2-7	TRBD2	CASIVGLAGTYEQYF	TGTGCCAGCATTGTAGGACTAGCGGGGACCTACGAGCAGTACTTC
TRBV13	NA	TRBJ2-3	TRBD2	CASSLHGLANTDTQYF	TGTGCCAGCAGCTTACACGGACTAGCAAATACAGATACGCAGTATTTT
TRBV15	few	TRBJ1-4	NA	CATSRDAGRGSSATNEKLFF	TGTGCCACCAGCAGAGATGCAGGGCGGGGGTCTTCGGCAACTAATGAAAAACTGTTTTTT
TRBV5-1	once	TRBJ2-4	NA	CASSFLNSGENIQYF	TGCGCCAGCAGCTTCCTCAATAGCGGAGAAAACATTCAGTACTTC
TRBV2	NA	TRBJ2-7	TRBD1	CASSETGDRSYEQYF	TGTGCCAGCAGTGAAACAGGGGACAGGTCCTACGAGCAGTACTTC
TRBV9	NA	TRBJ2-1	TRBD2	CASSVGGGYNEQFF	TGTGCCAGCAGCGTAGGGGGGGGGTACAATGAGCAGTTCTTC
TRBV5-1	few	TRBJ2-5	TRBD2	CASSLTPGGETQYF	TGCGCCAGCAGCCTTACCCCGGGAGGGGAGACCCAGTACTTC
TRBV11-3	NA	TRBJ2-1	TRBD2	CASSLAGGGGNEQFF	TGTGCCAGCAGCTTAGCCGGGGGCGGGGGGAATGAGCAGTTCTTC
TRBV7-6	NA	TRBJ2-1	NA	CASSSLTDLHEQFF	TGTGCCAGCAGCTCGTTGACAGACCTACATGAGCAGTTCTTC
TRBV13	NA	TRBJ2-1	NA	CASSQRSSYNEQFF	TGTGCCAGCAGCCAGCGGAGCTCCTACAATGAGCAGTTCTTC
TRBV9	NA	TRBJ2-7	NA	CASSRARGGPEQYF	TGTGCCAGCAGCCGGGCTAGGGGGGGACCCGAGCAGTACTTC
TRBV5-1	NA	TRBJ1-6	NA	CASSLGPGESPLHF	TGCGCCAGCAGCTTGGGGCCAGGGGAATCACCCCTCCACTTT
TRBV4-3	few	TRBJ2-7	NA	CASSQDLGRAYEQYF	TGCGCCAGCAGCCAAGATTTAGGCAGGGCCTACGAGCAGTACTTC
TRBV7-6	NA	TRBJ2-7	TRBD2	CASSKTSGETYEQYF	TGTGCCAGCAGCAAAACTAGCGGTGAAACCTACGAGCAGTACTTC